This note documents a single T cell receptor beta chain sequence. The data originate from a study of blood T cell repertoires in COVID-19. Profiling relied on immunoSEQ multiplex PCR, and the TCRdb table lists in-frame clones only, not all of them. The sample consists of 150,000 to 200,000 clones, approximately 77% of them appearing once. Donors in Cohort 3 who had recovered were those with two negative PCRs, healthcare professional clearance, or resolution of their symptoms. Germline V gives CDR1 SGHTA, CDR2 FQGTGA. V was clipped by 1 base and J by 9 bases; unmatched bases: 17. The length of the CDR3 is 20 residues.

The specimen sequenced was PBMCs or T cells enriched from blood (not recorded which). The TCR was taken from a man aged 55 to 70 who had recovered from COVID-19. This rearrangement joins TRBV7-3 to TRBJ2-1; 14 bases agree with TRBD2. For the CDR3, the DNA is TGTGCCAGCAGCTTAAACCCGGGACTAGCGGGAGTTCGATCCCTAACTGAGCAGTTCTTC. This encodes CASSLNPGLAGVRSLTEQFF.